This T cell receptor beta chain was captured in a study of CD8 T cells in ankylosing spondylitis. Study-wide findings and caveats: Clones that were linked to disease were CD8+ and were relatively rare in peripheral blood. Reported data indicate significant enrichment of disease-linked clones within matched ankylosing spondylitis synovial fluid. Previous work reported some of these motif variants in the synovial fluid and blood of reactive arthritis. What appeared characteristic of ankylosing spondylitis blood was a TCR beta motif of fewer than ten highly homologous variants.

This clonotype was detected many times. Its antigen is unidentified. Quantitative 5'-RACE with molecular barcodes generated TCR beta libraries. TCRdb analysed the 5' RACE reads with MiXCR anew, one entry per CDR3 protein. The repertoire includes 450,000 to 550,000 distinct CDR3 sequences, about 5.2% of them detected once, and 3% to 4% sits in the top ten. The germline gives CDR1 DFQATT, CDR2 SNEGSKA (reference sequence). Trimming removed 0 bases at V and 3 bases at J, with 15 bases between. CDR3 length: 16 amino acids. The V call is TRBV20-1, the J call TRBJ2-1; TRBD2 might be the D (5 bases). The sequence was collected from a male donor with ankylosing spondylitis. Sample: blood, either unsorted or a sorted T cell fraction (not recorded which). The chain's CDR3 is CSAREVNKRNYNEQFF. Written as DNA, the CDR3 is TGCAGTGCTAGAGAGGTTAACAAGCGGAACTACAATGAGCAGTTCTTC.